The rows below give T cell receptor beta chains drawn from one sample of a study of cytomegalovirus exposure and HLA in healthy donors. Method: immunoSEQ multiplex PCR; TCRdb's copy keeps in-frame clones and lacks some. Among some 150,000 clones, 65% to 85% were seen once, and the ten largest hold roughly 3.5%. Specimen: PBMCs. Receptor source: a male donor in good health and CMV-seronegative. CDR3s include the opening cysteine and the closing phenylalanine or tryptophan. The D gene is left open where the match is weak. Size is stated for part of the rows, as once, few or many counts, or as a class when the clone is expanded.

d_gene	abundance	v_gene	j_gene	CDR3nt	CDR3aa
NA	NA	TRBV27	TRBJ2-7	TGTGCCAGCAGGGGACTGGTCTCCTACGAGCAGTACTTC	CASRGLVSYEQYF
TRBD1	NA	TRBV5-8	TRBJ1-5	TGTGCCAGCAGGCTCTTTACCCCGGGACAGGGGGCTCGCAGCAATCAGCCCCAGCATTTT	CASRLFTPGQGARSNQPQHF
TRBD1	once	TRBV7-2	TRBJ2-7	TGTGCCAGCAGCTCTACCCCACAGGGGGCCTACGAGCAGTACTTC	CASSSTPQGAYEQYF
TRBD2	NA	TRBV4-1	TRBJ2-7	TGCGCCAGCAGCCAGCTGCCGGGACTAGCGGGAGGGGACCACGAGCAGTACTTC	CASSQLPGLAGGDHEQYF
TRBD1	NA	TRBV9	TRBJ2-5	TGTGCCAGCAGCCGAGGGACAGGACAAGAGACCCAGTACTTC	CASSRGTGQETQYF
TRBD2	NA	TRBV7-3	TRBJ2-3	TGTGCCAGCAGCAAGACTAGCGGGAGGGGGGGAGATACGCAGTATTTT	CASSKTSGRGGDTQYF
NA	NA	TRBV4-2	TRBJ1-2	TGTGCCAGCAGCCAATCGAGGAACGGGGGGTATGGCTACACCTTC	CASSQSRNGGYGYTF
TRBD1	NA	TRBV6-6	TRBJ2-7	TGTGCCAGCAGACTCCCGGGACAGAATTACGAGCAGTACTTC	CASRLPGQNYEQYF
NA	NA	TRBV12-5	TRBJ1-1	TGTGCTAGTGGCCCGGGACAATTGAACACTGAAGCTTTCTTT	CASGPGQLNTEAFF
NA	NA	TRBV5-8	TRBJ2-3	TGTGCCAGCAGCCCAGGAACAGATACGCAGTATTTT	CASSPGTDTQYF
TRBD2	NA	TRBV9	TRBJ2-1	TGTGCCAGCAGCCCCCCTTGGAGCGGGGGGGTCAATGAGCAGTTCTTC	CASSPPWSGGVNEQFF
NA	NA	TRBV30	TRBJ1-5	TGTGCCTGGAGTCATGACAGTAATCAGCCCCAGCATTTT	CAWSHDSNQPQHF
TRBD2	NA	TRBV28	TRBJ2-4	TGTGCCAGCAGAACTAGCGGGAGCGGGAACATTCAGTACTTC	CASRTSGSGNIQYF
TRBD2	NA	TRBV4-3	TRBJ2-7	TGCGCCAGCAGCCAACTGGGACTAGCGTTAGCCTACGAGCAGTACTTC	CASSQLGLALAYEQYF
NA	NA	TRBV2	TRBJ2-7	TGTGCCAGCAGGACAAAGATTCTCAAGCAGGCCGCCGTCTACGAGCAGTACTTC	CASRTKILKQAAVYEQYF
NA	NA	TRBV29-1	TRBJ2-1	TGCAGCGTTGAAGATTCAGGGGGGCTACGTGAGCAGTTCTTC	CSVEDSGGLREQFF
NA	NA	TRBV2	TRBJ1-2	TGTGCCAGCAGTGAAAGGGCAGGGCCTAACTATGGCTACACCTTC	CASSERAGPNYGYTF
NA	NA	TRBV19	TRBJ1-2	TGTGCCAGTAGTATCCTGCTAGGTGGCTACACCTTC	CASSILLGGYTF
TRBD1	NA	TRBV6-1	TRBJ1-1	TGTGCCAGCAGTGAGGGACAGGGTTTGACTGAAGCTTTCTTT	CASSEGQGLTEAFF
NA	NA	TRBV19	TRBJ1-6	TGTGCCAGTAACAGGACACCAGCTGATAATTCACCCCTCCACTTT	CASNRTPADNSPLHF
TRBD1	NA	TRBV4-3	TRBJ2-6	TGCGCCAGCAGCCAAGATTTTACAGGGGGCTCTGGGGCCAACGTCCTGACTTTC	CASSQDFTGGSGANVLTF
NA	NA	TRBV6-5	TRBJ1-5	TGTGCCAGCACTCCGGGGGGGGCGGGGGATCAGCCCCAGCATTTT	CASTPGGAGDQPQHF
NA	NA	TRBV9	TRBJ1-5	TGTGCCAGCAGCGCCGGGGGGGGCGGTCAGCCCCAGCATTTT	CASSAGGGGQPQHF
NA	once	TRBV6-5	TRBJ2-3	TGTGCCAGCAGTTACTACCCCCCGGCCGGGACAGATACGCAGTATTTT	CASSYYPPAGTDTQYF
NA	once	TRBV7-6	TRBJ1-1	TGTGCCAGCAGATCGGGGGGGGCGAGCACTGAAGCTTTCTTT	CASRSGGASTEAFF
TRBD1	NA	TRBV19	TRBJ1-2	TGTGCCAGTAGGACAGGGTCATATGGCTACACCTTC	CASRTGSYGYTF
NA	once	TRBV7-3	TRBJ2-2	TGTGCCAGCAGCCTTACCGGGACACCAAACACCGGGGAGCTGTTTTTT	CASSLTGTPNTGELFF
NA	NA	TRBV11-2	TRBJ1-5	TGTGCCAGCGGCCTGCAGGGTTTCAATCAGCCCCAGCATTTT	CASGLQGFNQPQHF
NA	NA	TRBV5-1	TRBJ2-6	TGCGCCAGCATCAGGGGGGATGGGGCCAACGTCCTGACTTTC	CASIRGDGANVLTF
TRBD2	NA	TRBV9	TRBJ2-5	TGTGCCAGCAGCGTTACGGGGGGTCAAGAGACCCAGTACTTC	CASSVTGGQETQYF
TRBD2	once	TRBV5-1	TRBJ2-7	TGCGCCAGCAGCCCCGCTACTAGCGGACCCCCCTACGAGCAGTACTTC	CASSPATSGPPYEQYF
NA	once	TRBV7-6	TRBJ2-5	TGTGCCAGCAGCTTAGGGCGCGGGACCCAAGAGACCCAGTACTTC	CASSLGRGTQETQYF
TRBD2	once	TRBV7-9	TRBJ2-2	TGTGCCAGCAGTATCCAGACTAGCGGGAGTTGGACCGGGGAGCTGTTTTTT	CASSIQTSGSWTGELFF
NA	NA	TRBV9	TRBJ2-3	TGTGCCAGCAGCGTCCCCCTGGGGGGTGGCACAGATACGCAGTATTTT	CASSVPLGGGTDTQYF
TRBD1	NA	TRBV15	TRBJ1-2	TGTGCCACCAGCAGAGCCACGACAGGGTACTATGGCTACACCTTC	CATSRATTGYYGYTF
NA	NA	TRBV27	TRBJ2-3	TGTGCCAGCAGCCCTTTGCGGTTATACGGCACAGATACGCAGTATTTT	CASSPLRLYGTDTQYF
TRBD2	NA	TRBV2	TRBJ2-2	TGTGCCAGCACTCTAGCGGGAGGGCCAGTCATGAGGACCGGGGAGCTGTTTTTT	CASTLAGGPVMRTGELFF
TRBD2	NA	TRBV9	TRBJ2-3	TGTGCCAGCAGCGTAGTTGGACTAGGAGGGGCCGATACGCAGTATTTT	CASSVVGLGGADTQYF
TRBD1	NA	TRBV7-3	TRBJ2-1	TGTGCCAGCAGCTTAACACAGGGGGATGAGCAGTTCTTC	CASSLTQGDEQFF
TRBD1	NA	TRBV7-9	TRBJ2-6	TGTGCCAGCAGAGGGGGACAGGGGGCGAGTGGGGCCAACGTCCTGACTTTC	CASRGGQGASGANVLTF
NA	NA	TRBV5-1	TRBJ1-2	TGCGCCAGCAGCCTGACAGGTGGGGTCAGCTACACCTTC	CASSLTGGVSYTF
TRBD1	NA	TRBV28	TRBJ2-7	TGTGCCAGCAGTCCGAGACAGGGGGTCAACTACGAGCAGTACTTC	CASSPRQGVNYEQYF
NA	NA	TRBV27	TRBJ1-1	TGTGCCAGCAGTTTATGCGGAGGGTGGACTGAAGCTTTCTTT	CASSLCGGWTEAFF
TRBD2	NA	TRBV5-4	TRBJ2-7	TGTGCCAGCAGCCTTTCAAGACTAGCGGGTGGTCGGGAGCAGTACTTC	CASSLSRLAGGREQYF
TRBD2	few	TRBV6-5	TRBJ2-7	TGTGCCAGCAGTTACCTACTAGCGGCCTCCTACGAGCAGTACTTC	CASSYLLAASYEQYF
TRBD1	NA	TRBV5-4	TRBJ2-1	TGTGCCAGCAGCTTTAACCGGGACAGGGGTCGAGGTTCGCCTGGCAATGAGCAGTTCTTC	CASSFNRDRGRGSPGNEQFF
TRBD1	NA	TRBV15	TRBJ2-7	TGTGCCACCAGCAGCTCCCGGGACAGGGTTCCGAGTCTGAGTCACGAGCAGTACTTC	CATSSSRDRVPSLSHEQYF
TRBD2	NA	TRBV27	TRBJ2-1	TGTGCCAGCACTGAGGGGGCGGGAGGGCCCCAGTTCTTC	CASTEGAGGPQFF
NA	NA	TRBV4-3	TRBJ2-3	TGCGCCAGCAGCCAAGATCCGAAGGGGGAAGGCACAGATACGCAGTATTTT	CASSQDPKGEGTDTQYF
TRBD1	NA	TRBV28	TRBJ1-2	TGTGCCAGCACCAAATCCGGACAGGTTTATGGCTACACCTTC	CASTKSGQVYGYTF
NA	NA	TRBV7-9	TRBJ2-6	TGTGCCAGAGAAGGAGAGACCTCTGGGGCCAACGTCCTGACTTTC	CAREGETSGANVLTF
TRBD1	NA	TRBV5-5	TRBJ1-1	TGTGCCAGCAGCTTATTAGGGACAGGAGGTTTGTACACTGAAGCTTTCTTT	CASSLLGTGGLYTEAFF
TRBD2	NA	TRBV15	TRBJ2-1	TGTGCCACTAGATTCGAAGGCGGGGGGGCCAATGAGCAGTTCTTC	CATRFEGGGANEQFF
TRBD2	NA	TRBV4-3	TRBJ2-3	TGCGCCAGCAGTCGGACTAGCGGAGACACAGATACGCAGTATTTT	CASSRTSGDTDTQYF